The 20 T cell receptor beta chains in this list originate from one sample, sequenced in a study of blood T cell repertoires in COVID-19. The repertoire was sequenced with immunoSEQ multiplex PCR; TCRdb's copy has only in-frame clones and lacks some. The sample yields about 240,000 clones, approximately 82% seen once. Sequencing was performed on peripheral blood. The source of these receptors is a woman aged 18-29 years with acute or convalescent COVID-19.

The chain employs TRBV4-3 and TRBJ2-2; 8 positions match TRBD2. CDR3 size: 16 residues. V lost 4 bases to trimming and J lost 9 bases; unmatched junction nucleotides: 13. Germline loops: CDR1 LGHNA, CDR2 YSLEER. The CDR3: CASSPFPGLGVWELFF. CDR3 sequence (DNA): TGCGCCAGCAGCCCATTCCCGGGACTAGGTGTATGGGAGCTGTTTTTT.

This chain links TRBV15 with TRBJ2-2; possibly TRBD1 for D (6 bases). Germline-derived CDR1 and CDR2 are LNHNV and YYDKDF (reference sequence). The CDR3 runs to 16 residues. Trimming took 1 base from V and 7 from J, leaving 16 bases between them. The CDR3 sequence: CATSRAQGSSSGELFF. The CDR3 DNA is TGTGCCACCAGCAGAGCTCAGGGGTCATCGAGCGGGGAGCTGTTTTTT.

This clone was found once. The chain links TRBV23-1 to TRBJ2-7, with TRBD2 identical over 10 bases. TRBV23-1 is given ORF status, its function remaining uncertain. V dropped 4 bases and J dropped 2; count of bases not matched to a gene: 5. The CDR3 loop spans 15 amino acids. The CDR3 loop reads CASSRKREGPYEQYF. DNA for the CDR3: TGCGCCAGCAGTCGAAAGCGGGAGGGTCCCTACGAGCAGTACTTC.

This clone was found a few times. The chain joins TRBV5-4 to TRBJ2-3, with 9 nucleotides matching TRBD2. Germline loops: CDR1 SGHNT, CDR2 YYREEE (reference sequence). V dropped 1 base and J dropped 11; count of bases not matched to a gene: 14. The CDR3 length is 16 residues. The CDR3 coding sequence is TGTGCCAGCAGCTTGCTTTTAGCGGGAGAGGGCTCAGGGCAGTATTTT. Its protein product is CASSLLLAGEGSGQYF.

This clone has just one count. The chain joins TRBV7-9 to TRBJ1-1; D remains ambiguous. The CDR3 has 13 residues. Germline V gives CDR1 SEHNR, CDR2 FQNEAQ (reference sequence). Between the trimmed V and J ends, which lost 2 bases and 8 bases, there was a span of 12 bases. CDR3 sequence (DNA): TGTGCCAGCAGCTTAATAAGTAGCACCGAAGCTTTCTTT. Its translation: CASSLISSTEAFF.

This sequence joins TRBV9 and TRBJ2-3; D perhaps matches TRBD1 (6 bases). The CDR3 is 20 residues long. V was trimmed by 0 bases and J by 0 bases, leaving 23 bases between them. The germline V gene encodes CDR1 SGDLS and CDR2 YYNGEE. As DNA, the CDR3 is TGTGCCAGCAGCGTAGAAGGCCGCAGGTATAGGACAGCTAGCACAGATACGCAGTATTTT. This sequence encodes CASSVEGRRYRTASTDTQYF.

A few counts support this clone. The rearrangement joins TRBV19 to TRBJ1-1; 9 positions match TRBD1. CDR1 and CDR2 from the germline V gene are LNHDA and SQIVND (reference sequence). The CDR3 runs 14 residues. The V and J ends lost 5 bases and 4 bases, in that order; junction bases with no gene match: 5. This CDR3 reads CASSPQGASTEAFF. The DNA for the CDR3 is TGTGCCAGTAGTCCACAGGGGGCGAGCACTGAAGCTTTCTTT.

This clone occurred once. This sequence joins TRBV6-5 and TRBJ2-7; no definite D call. Germline-derived CDR1 and CDR2 are MNHEY and SVGAGI. V lost 6 bases and J lost 3, with 3 bases in between. The CDR3 totals 10 residues. DNA for the CDR3: TGTGCCAGCAGACTCTACGAGCAGTACTTC. Its translation: CASRLYEQYF.

J is TRBJ2-1 and V is TRBV5-8; weak D call: TRBD2 (6 bases). Germline CDR1 and CDR2: SGHTS and YDEGEE. CDR3 length equals 17 residues. The V end was cut by 5 bases, the J end by 8 bases, with 26 bases between. The CDR3 DNA reads as TGTGCCAGCAGACGGTCGGGAACTAGCAGGCTTTTGGATGAGCAGTTCTTC. Translated: CASRRSGTSRLLDEQFF. Supplemented by reference TRBV5-8 and TRBJ2-1, the full variable domain reads EAGVTQSPTHLIKTRGQQATLRCSPISGHTSVYWYQQALGLGLQFLLWYDEGEERNRGNFPPRFSGRQFPNYSSELNVNALELEDSALYLCASRRSGTSRLLDEQFFGPGTRLTVL.

As DNA, the CDR3 is TGTGCCAGCAGTTACATCGGCTATGGCTACACCTTC. Protein product: CASSYIGYGYTF. The V and J genes are TRBV6-2 or TRBV6-3 and TRBJ1-2; D is uncertain. In germline, CDR1 is MNHEY, CDR2 SVGEGT. The CDR3 has 12 amino acids. Trimming shortened V by 2 bases and J by 4 bases, and 5 bases separated the two germline ends.

This chain uses TRBV7-9 with TRBJ1-2; 8 bases match TRBD1. CDR3 length: 15 amino acids. Germline V lookup: CDR1 SEHNR, CDR2 FQNEAQ (reference sequence). V trimming: 0 bases; J trimming: 8 bases; junction bases outside the gene matches: 8. The CDR3 here is CASSLADRVGSGYTF. The DNA for the CDR3 is TGTGCCAGCAGCTTAGCGGACAGGGTGGGGTCAGGCTACACCTTC.

The chain links TRBV4-2 to TRBJ1-3, with D maybe TRBD1 (5 bases). Germline V CDR1 and CDR2: LGHNA, YNFKEQ. V was clipped by 1 base and J by 2 bases, with 12 bases between them. CDR3 length: 16 residues. The CDR3 is CASSQVVGGAGNTIYF. CDR3 DNA sequence: TGTGCCAGCAGCCAAGTCGTCGGGGGGGCTGGAAACACCATATATTTT.

The chain uses TRBV24-1 and TRBJ2-1; 8 nucleotides align to TRBD2. The CDR3 spans 16 residues. Germline CDR1 reads KGHDR; CDR2 reads SFDVKD. Trimming removed 3 bases from V and 7 bases from J; junction bases left unmatched: 10. CDR3 amino acids: CATSDARAGDRNEQFF. The CDR3 DNA reads as TGTGCCACCAGTGATGCGCGAGCGGGAGATCGAAATGAGCAGTTCTTC.

This rearrangement joins TRBV12-2 to TRBJ2-7; whether TRBD2, the table's D call, matches the DNA was not checked. TRBV12-2 is recorded as a pseudogene. CDR3 size: 21 residues. In DNA, the CDR3 is TGTGCAAGTCGCTCCGCTTCCGGGACTAGCGGGAGTACGTTACGGATTGGTGAGCAGTACTTC. Translated: CASRSASGTSGSTLRIGEQYF.

This clone was counted only a few times. The identical CDR3 is also encoded by other nucleotide sequences in the sample. The chain joins TRBV15 to TRBJ1-1, with unresolved D. Germline values: CDR1 LNHNV, CDR2 YYDKDF (reference sequence). CDR3 length: 13 amino acids. The ends were cut back, 1 base at V and 3 bases at J, with 6 bases in the middle. CDR3 in amino acids: CATSRGGDTEAFF. As DNA, the CDR3 is TGTGCCACCAGCAGAGGCGGGGACACTGAAGCTTTCTTT.

The rearrangement links TRBV23-1 to TRBJ1-5; D may be TRBD1 (5 bases). TRBV23-1 is an ORF; its function is uncertain. Deletions cut 4 bases from V and 4 bases from J, with 17 bases between. CDR3 length: 16 amino acids. CDR3 sequence: CASSPRGRVENQPQHF. The CDR3 bases are TGCGCCAGCAGTCCTAGGGGCAGGGTGGAAAATCAGCCCCAGCATTTT.

CDR3 sequence reads: CASSKTGTEQYF. In DNA form, the CDR3 reads TGTGCCAGCAGTAAGACAGGGACCGAGCAGTACTTC. The J gene is TRBJ2-7, the V gene TRBV6-2 or TRBV6-3, with TRBD1 matching over 7 bases. Germline CDR1 MNHEY, CDR2 SVGEGT. J was trimmed by 6 bases and V by 5 bases; bases with no gene match: 4. The CDR3 totals 12 residues.

The J gene is TRBJ2-1, the V gene TRBV6-2 or TRBV6-3; 12 bases match TRBD2. The germline gives CDR1 MNHEY, CDR2 SVGEGT. With 10 bases clipped from V and 8 bases from J, the junction kept 12 bases outside the gene matches. The CDR3 totals 15 residues. The CDR3 DNA is TGTGCCACCCGCCCGAGACTAGCGGGAGATCATGAGCAGTTCTTC. It codes for CATRPRLAGDHEQFF.

The chain carries TRBV6-5 and TRBJ1-4, with 8 nucleotides matching TRBD1. This CDR3 region has 14 residues. Germline loops: CDR1 MNHEY, CDR2 SVGAGI. V was pared by 6 bases and J by 8 bases, with 8 bases of the junction left unmatched. The CDR3 DNA reads as TGTGCCAGCAGCTGGACAGGGCGCTTGGAAAAACTGTTTTTT. Translating gives CASSWTGRLEKLFF.

The V and J genes are TRBV27 and TRBJ2-3; 9 bases are shared with TRBD2. From germline, CDR1 is MNHEY and CDR2 SMNVEV (reference sequence). Germline trimming cut 5 bases from V and 5 bases from J; bases unmatched to any gene: 11. The CDR3 sequence is 16 residues long. The CDR3 coding sequence is TGTGCCAGCAGTCCGGGAGCGGGAGGCCGTGGAGATACGCAGTATTTT. This encodes CASSPGAGGRGDTQYF.